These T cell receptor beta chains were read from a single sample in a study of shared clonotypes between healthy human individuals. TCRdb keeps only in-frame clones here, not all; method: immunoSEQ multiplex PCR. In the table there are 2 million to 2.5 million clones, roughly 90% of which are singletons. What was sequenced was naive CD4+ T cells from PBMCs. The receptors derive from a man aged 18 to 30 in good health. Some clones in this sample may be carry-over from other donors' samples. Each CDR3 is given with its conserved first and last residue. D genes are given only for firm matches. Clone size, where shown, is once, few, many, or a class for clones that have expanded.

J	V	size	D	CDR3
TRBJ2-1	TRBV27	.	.	CASSLSTGRRSSYNEQFF
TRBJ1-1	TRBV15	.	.	CATSSLLNQGTTRPNQAFF
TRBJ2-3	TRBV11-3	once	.	CASSSSTDTQYF
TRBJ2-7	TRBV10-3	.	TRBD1	CAISEQGQGYEQYF
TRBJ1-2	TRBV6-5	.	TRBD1	CASSLTGGAYGYTF
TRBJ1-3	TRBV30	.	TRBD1	CAWRTTGSSGNTIYF
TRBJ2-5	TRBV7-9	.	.	CASSLFSGQETQYF
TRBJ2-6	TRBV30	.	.	CAWIVKGLAGANVLTF
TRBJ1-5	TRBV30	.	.	CAWSASRGTGCNQPQHF
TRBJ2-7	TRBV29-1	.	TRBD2	CSVEEMGTSGYEQYF
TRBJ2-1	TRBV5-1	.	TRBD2	CASRSRTSGAYNEQFF
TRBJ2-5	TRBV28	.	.	CASSGGGRGGETQYF
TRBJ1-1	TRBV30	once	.	CAWSPGVTEAFF
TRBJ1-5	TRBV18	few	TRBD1	CASSLTGGDNSNQPQHF